A selection of T cell receptor beta chains follows, all from one sample in a study of immune evolution from preneoplasia to lung adenocarcinoma. Assay used: immunoSEQ multiplex PCR; TCRdb lists only in-frame clones, some missing. This table has about 6,100 clones, around four fifths appearing once. The material sequenced was FFPE minimally invasive lung adenocarcinoma tissue. Receptors originate from a person aged 50 to 70 with lung adenocarcinoma. Each CDR3 is given with its conserved first and last residue. D genes are given only for firm matches. Size tells how often a clone was seen (once, few, many) or the class of an expanded clone, and some rows leave it out.

V gene	D gene	clone size	CDR3 length	J gene	CDR3 DNA	CDR3 protein
TRBV18	.	.	13	TRBJ1-2	TGTGCCAGCTCACCGGCCTATCTTGGGGAGCCAACCTTC	CASSPAYLGEPTF
TRBV9	.	.	14	TRBJ1-3	TGTGCCAGCAGCGTAGGGGACTCTGGAAACACCATATATTTT	CASSVGDSGNTIYF
TRBV5-4	TRBD1	.	15	TRBJ1-6	TGTGCCAGCGCCGAGGGGGACAGGAATAATTCACCCCTCCACTTT	CASAEGDRNNSPLHF
TRBV7-3	.	once	14	TRBJ2-6	TGTACCAGCAGCTTACAGGCTGGGGCCAACGTCCTGACTTTC	CTSSLQAGANVLTF
TRBV10-2	.	.	14	TRBJ1-5	TGCGCCAGCACGGAGTCTACCATCAATCAGCCCCAGCATTTT	CASTESTINQPQHF
TRBV19	TRBD1	.	15	TRBJ1-2	TGTGCCAGTAGTCAACCCGGGACAGGGAATGGTGGCTACACCTTC	CASSQPGTGNGGYTF
TRBV2	.	few	14	TRBJ2-7	TGTGCCAGCAGTGAAGCGGCTATTGGATACGAGCAGTACTTC	CASSEAAIGYEQYF
TRBV7-3	.	.	15	TRBJ2-3	TGTGCCAGCAGTCGCAAAAGCGGGAGCACAGATACGCAGTATTTT	CASSRKSGSTDTQYF
TRBV19	TRBD1	.	13	TRBJ1-5	TGTGCCAGTAGCGACAGGGGGGATCAGCCCCAGCATTTT	CASSDRGDQPQHF
TRBV2	TRBD1	.	17	TRBJ1-6	TGTGCCAGCAGTCCAACCAGGGGGCGCACGGGGAATTCACCCCTCCACTTT	CASSPTRGRTGNSPLHF
TRBV7-9	.	.	15	TRBJ1-4	TGTGCCAGCAGCTTACGTGGTGATCCTAATGAAAAACTGTTTTTT	CASSLRGDPNEKLFF
TRBV18	.	.	15	TRBJ2-1	TGTGCCAGCTCACCACCGAGCCCCCCCTACAATGAGCAGTTCTTC	CASSPPSPPYNEQFF
TRBV5-1	TRBD1	.	16	TRBJ1-1	TGCGCCAGCAGCTTGGTGACAGGGTCAGGCGGCACTGAAGCTTTCTTT	CASSLVTGSGGTEAFF
TRBV5-1	TRBD2	.	16	TRBJ2-7	TGCGCCAGCAGCCCAGGGACTAGCGGACTCTCCTACGAGCAGTACTTC	CASSPGTSGLSYEQYF
TRBV5-1	TRBD1	.	17	TRBJ2-2	TGCGCCAGCAGCTATACCAGGACAGGGGGCAACACCGGGGAGCTGTTTTTT	CASSYTRTGGNTGELFF
TRBV18	.	.	13	TRBJ1-1	TGTGCCAGCTCATCCTCCCGAGGCACTGAAGCTTTCTTT	CASSSSRGTEAFF
TRBV11-3	TRBD1	few	14	TRBJ2-2	TGTGCCAGCAGGGGACAGGGCGCCACCGGGGAGCTGTTTTTT	CASRGQGATGELFF
TRBV5-1	.	.	15	TRBJ1-4	TGCGCCAGCAGCCCTCGACAGGACAATGTTGAAAAACTGTTTTTT	CASSPRQDNVEKLFF